The following is a TCR beta chain sequence with its context. Its antigen is unidentified. The data are from a study of blood T cells in healthy people across ages. The study's findings and limits: Diversity of TCR beta per million T cells declined in a roughly linear way with age.

The V segment lost 2 bases and the J segment 5 bases; nucleotides outside the gene matches: 8. The CDR3 totals 15 residues. Germline CDR1 and CDR2: LGHDT and YNNKEL (reference sequence). The second PCR ran about 6 to 12 cycles with a sample-barcoded 5' primer and J-beta primers. Each cDNA molecule received a tag from a template-switch adaptor that had 12 random nucleotides. TCRdb recomputed calls from the 5' RACE reads with MiXCR, one row per CDR3 protein. Of around 400,000 distinct CDR3 sequences in the sample, approximately 47% are singletons; the top ten hold under 60%. In terms of origin and age, donors were healthy Caucasian individuals from Russia aged roughly 6 to 95.

Sequencing was done on a sample of blood. This clonotype originated in a man in his fifties or sixties in good health. The chain combines TRBV3-1 with TRBJ2-5, with TRBD1 identical over 7 bases. The CDR3 here is CASSQLQGIAETQYF. The CDR3 DNA reads as TGTGCCAGCAGCCAACTACAGGGGATCGCGGAGACCCAGTACTTC.